The T cell receptor delta chain under discussion was sequenced for a study of delta chains in infants with herpesvirus infections (dated by TCRdb to the early 2020s). Looking at the study overall: The study prospectively followed a Ugandan infant birth cohort from birth to characterize gammadelta T cell responses to primary cytomegalovirus (CMV) infection. Infant blood samples fell into approximate age groups of 1.5, 4, 8 and 12 months. The study looked for a public fetal Vdelta1/Vgamma8 gammadelta TCR clonotype in infants infected with CMV after birth. gammadelta TCRs were sequenced from PBMC obtained from some 20 CMV-infected infants (one congenitally infected) and 8 CMV-uninfected infants for whom sufficient sample was available. The previously published Belgian fetal and cord blood gammadelta TCR data were not generated in this cohort and were added only for comparison. Paper-wide results and their limitations: A small sample size and the lack of race- or environment-matched controls were noted by the authors, because CMV is acquired by nearly all Ugandans before adulthood. The public clonotype was detected only at the first time point after infection and was not found in uninfected infants or in infants infected after 120 days. Within Vdelta1 cells, the frequency of the public clonotype appeared to be inversely correlated with age at infection and to decay rapidly, seemingly not persisting past roughly two months. Of 15 to 20 CMV-infected infants, several carried the public Vdelta1 clonotype: the congenitally infected infant plus three who were infected postnatally before 120 days of age. The public clonotype might still be present below the detection limit in CMV-uninfected infants.

Receptor libraries were prepared by RT-PCR. To generate TCR cDNA, PBMC RNA underwent reverse transcription with SuperScript II using gamma-chain- and delta-chain-specific primers. cDNA was purified with AMPure XP beads, amplified, and indexed with Illumina adapters using the Nextera XT Index Kit. Sequencing of the gammadelta TCR libraries was done on an Illumina MiSeq using a V2 300-cycle kit. The paper's processing steps were these. Using MiXCR v2.1.12, CDR3 sequences were assembled, and reads were mapped onto D, J and V genes obtained from GenBank. VDJtools v1.2.1 was used to carry out repertoire analyses of the CDR3 clonotypes. After TCRdb called clones again from the public reads with CATT, rows with identical DNA were merged. The V and J calls were not made by the authors but by TCRdb's processing. This sample is represented by about 740 delta-chain clones; under 35% of them were singletons. The ten largest make up about 19% of the sample.

Infants were enrolled after their mothers, pregnant women receiving prenatal care in Kampala, Uganda, were recruited, and documentation of maternal HIV status was required. Home visits to families took place weekly, and collection of infant clinical information, oral swabs and peripheral blood began at 6 weeks of age and was repeated every 4 months after that. Blood was collected in heparin tubes, and PBMC were isolated by Ficoll-Paque density gradient centrifugation and cryopreserved. Unmatched junction bases come to 11, with V trimmed by 3 bases and J by 0 bases. The CDR3 starts with the cysteine, ends with the phenylalanine, and has 18 residues. The CDR3 DNA has 54 bases and is translated from base 1. CDR1 and CDR2, per the germline V gene, are TSWWSYY and QGS. This clone was detected only a few times. Its antigen has not been determined. No clone much larger than this one lies a single base away; base qualities are absent.

The sequence derives from a human donor who was a Ugandan infant, either HIV-exposed or HIV-unexposed (not recorded which). The starting material was peripheral blood, obtained at time point 1 of longitudinal follow-up. The V and J segments used are TRDV1 and TRDJ1; 9 of the junction bases match TRDD3. The CDR3 is CALGDVVLGDGYTDKLIF. The sequenced DNA is TGTGCTCTTGGGGATGTCGTACTGGGGGACGGGTACACCGATAAACTCATCTTT.